This paragraph covers one TCR beta chain sequence. The sample is drawn from a study of blood T cell repertoires in COVID-19. Study-level background: The samples span acute and convalescent COVID-19 from the United States, Italy and Spain. Sample material is recorded as cDNA or gDNA derived from T cells, B-cell-depleted T cells, or PBMCs.

Original data processing: Estimates of nucleated cell counts were drawn from the amplification of reference gene primers. Clones were read by immunoSEQ multiplex PCR, and TCRdb kept only the in-frame ones, dropping some. Clone size and V and J calls were adopted from that table, with D and trimming inferred from the DNA. The sample lists roughly 410,000 clones, more than 70% occurring once. The TCR comes from a man aged 35-49 years with acute or convalescent COVID-19. Sequenced material: peripheral blood.

This CDR3 is CASSASGTGGSGGTGELFF. The CDR3 nucleotides read TGTGCCAGCAGTGCTTCCGGGACAGGGGGCTCCGGTGGCACCGGGGAGCTGTTTTTT. The chain recombines TRBV6-1 with TRBJ2-2, with TRBD1 matching over 12 bases. J was trimmed by 4 bases and V by 4 bases; bases with no gene match: 13. CDR3 size: 19 residues. Germline V gene data show CDR1 as MNHNS and CDR2 as SASEGT.